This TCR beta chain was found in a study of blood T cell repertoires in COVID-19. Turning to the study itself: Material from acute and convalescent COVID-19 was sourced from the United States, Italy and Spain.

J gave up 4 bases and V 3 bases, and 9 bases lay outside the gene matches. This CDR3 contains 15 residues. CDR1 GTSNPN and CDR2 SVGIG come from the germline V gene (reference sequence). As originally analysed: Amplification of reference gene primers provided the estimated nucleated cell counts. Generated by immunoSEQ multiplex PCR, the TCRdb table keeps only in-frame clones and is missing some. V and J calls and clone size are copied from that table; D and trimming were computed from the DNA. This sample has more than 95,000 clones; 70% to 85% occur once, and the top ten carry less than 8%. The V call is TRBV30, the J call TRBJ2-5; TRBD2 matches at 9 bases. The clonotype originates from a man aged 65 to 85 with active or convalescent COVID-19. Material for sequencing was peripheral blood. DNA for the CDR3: TGTGCCTGGAGCGGGGGCGGGGGGGCCGGAGAGACCCAGTACTTC. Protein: CAWSGGGGAGETQYF. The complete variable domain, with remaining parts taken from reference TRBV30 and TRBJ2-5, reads SQTIHQWPATLVQPVGSPLSLECTVEGTSNPNLYWYRQAAGRGLQLLFYSVGIGQISSEVPQNLSASRPQDRQFILSSKKLLLSDSGFYLCAWSGGGGAGETQYFGPGTRLLVL.